These 21 T cell receptor beta chains share one sample of origin, sequenced in a study of identical twins. TCRdb independently ran MiXCR on the 5' RACE reads; one entry per CDR3 protein. The data show some 630,000 distinct CDR3 sequences, 7.1% seen once. The same sample was also studied in work on yellow fever vaccine responses in identical twins.

The sample consisted of PBMCs. These TCRs come from a woman under 30 in good health.

The rearrangement links TRBV6-6 to TRBJ2-7; the match to TRBD1 covers 8 bases. The ends lost 10 bases at V and 0 bases at J; junction bases unmatched: 5. In germline, CDR1 is MNHNY, CDR2 SVGAGI (reference sequence). The CDR3 is 13 residues long. CDR3 sequence reads: CATRQGSSYEQYF. In DNA, the CDR3 is TGTGCCACCCGACAGGGGAGCTCCTACGAGCAGTACTTC.

This clonotype has a count of ten or more. The chain combines TRBV12-3 or TRBV12-4 with TRBJ1-2; a possible D gene is TRBD1 (5 bases). Trimming took off 2 bases at V and 5 bases at J, with 9 bases between the two ends. The CDR3 has 13 residues. The CDR3 loop reads CASSLQTGYGYTF. The CDR3 DNA sequence: TGTGCCAGCAGTTTACAAACAGGATATGGCTACACCTTC.

This clonotype has just a few counts. The chain carries TRBV11-3 and TRBJ2-5; D remains ambiguous. CDR3 size: 13 residues. The germline V gene encodes CDR1 SGHNT and CDR2 YENEEA. V lost 1 base and J lost 7, with 10 bases in between. In nucleotides, the CDR3 is TGTGCCAGCAGCTTAGGGGTGGATGGGACCCAGTACTTC. It specifies CASSLGVDGTQYF. The complete variable domain, with remaining parts taken from reference TRBV11-3 and TRBJ2-5, reads EAGVVQSPRYKIIEKKQPVAFWCNPISGHNTLYWYLQNLGQGPELLIRYENEEAVDDSQLPKDRFSAERLKGVDSTLKIQPAELGDSAVYLCASSLGVDGTQYFGPGTRLLVL.

This sequence joins TRBV10-3 and TRBJ2-5; 8 nucleotides line up with TRBD1. The germline CDR1 and CDR2 sequences are ENHRY and SYGVKD. CDR3 length equals 13 residues. After removal of 6 bases from V and 1 base from J, the junction contained 1 base not matched to a gene. The CDR3 sequence is CAIRTGGQETQYF. The CDR3 bases are TGTGCCATCAGAACAGGGGGCCAAGAGACCCAGTACTTC.

This rearrangement joins TRBV5-1 to TRBJ2-2; D ambiguous. There are 16 residues in the CDR3. Germline-derived CDR1 and CDR2 are SGHRS and YFSETQ. V lost 0 bases and J lost 2, with 11 bases in between. DNA of the CDR3: TGCGCCAGCAGCTTGGCCGTCGTTGGCAACACCGGGGAGCTGTTTTTT. It translates to CASSLAVVGNTGELFF.

This clonotype was seen ten or more times. This chain joins TRBV28 and TRBJ1-4; D unclear. With 1 base removed from V and 5 bases from J, the gap between germline ends came to 8 bases. CDR1 and CDR2 from the germline V gene are MDHEN and SYDVKM. CDR3 length equals 14 residues. As DNA, the CDR3 is TGTGCCAGCAGTTTATTGGGCAGAAATGAAAAACTGTTTTTT. Protein product: CASSLLGRNEKLFF.

As DNA, the CDR3 is TGTGCCAGCAGCCGGCTTAGCGGGGCAGCAGACAATGAGCAGTTCTTC. As protein: CASSRLSGAADNEQFF. This rearrangement joins TRBV3-1 to TRBJ2-1; 8 nucleotides line up with TRBD2. Germline CDR1 reads LGHDT; CDR2 reads YNNKEL (reference sequence). Trimming at V came to 4 bases and at J to 5 bases, leaving 10 bases not matched to a gene. The CDR3 is made up of 16 amino acids.

This clonotype was found many times. The V gene is TRBV12-3 or TRBV12-4, the J gene TRBJ2-1; D gene uncertain. CDR3 length: 15 amino acids. Trimming removed 6 bases at V and 2 bases at J, with 14 bases between. CDR3 amino acids: CASSRSPGTYNEQFF. The CDR3 nucleotides read TGTGCCAGCAGCCGTTCCCCGGGTACCTACAATGAGCAGTTCTTC.

Ten or more counts support this clonotype. The chain has TRBV20-1 and TRBJ2-7, with 9 bases identical to TRBD1. Unmatched junction bases numbered 4, after V lost 6 bases and J lost 4 bases. Per germline, CDR1 DFQATT and CDR2 SNEGSKA (reference sequence). CDR3 length equals 12 residues. CDR3 DNA: TGCAGTGCGGGACAGGGTCTTTACGAGCAGTACGTC. Encoded protein: CSAGQGLYEQYV.

This clonotype has at least ten counts. At one end the junction does not follow the germline gene, possibly because of a read error. In nucleotides, the CDR3 is TGTGCCAGCAGCTTGGAAGCTTACAATGAGCAGTTCTTC. The encoded protein is CASSLEAYNEQFF. V and J are TRBV5-1 and TRBJ2-1; D not resolved. The CDR3 covers 13 residues. Germline assignment: CDR1 SGHRS and CDR2 YFSETQ.

Points on this clonotype: This may be a read error, as it is one base from a much larger clone. This sequence joins TRBV20-1 and TRBJ2-7; a weak D match, TRBD1 (5 bases). V lost 6 bases and J 0 bases, leaving 12 bases between the germline ends. Per the germline V gene, CDR1 is DFQATT and CDR2 is SNEGSKA (reference sequence). CDR3 length equals 13 residues. This CDR3 reads CSANRTNSYEQYV. As DNA, the CDR3 is TGCAGTGCCAACAGGACCAACTCCTACGAGCAGTACGTC.

This clonotype occurred many times. The V call is TRBV27, the J call TRBJ1-1, with D uncertain. Per germline, CDR1 MNHEY and CDR2 SMNVEV (reference sequence). V was shortened by 1 base and J by 5 bases, with 11 bases between the two germline ends. There are 14 residues in the CDR3. The CDR3 region is CASSLLGLGTEAFF. Here the CDR3 DNA reads TGTGCCAGCAGTTTATTGGGTCTAGGTACTGAAGCTTTCTTT.

The V call is TRBV28, the J call TRBJ2-1; perhaps TRBD2 as D (5 bases). Germline V gives CDR1 MDHEN, CDR2 SYDVKM. Trimming cost V 2 bases and J 2 bases, with 10 bases left between them. The CDR3 is made up of 15 amino acids. The CDR3 region has the DNA TGTGCCAGCAGTTTAATCCGGGAAACCTACAATGAGCAGTTCTTC. Translating gives CASSLIRETYNEQFF.

This clonotype was counted ten times or more. V is TRBV20-1 and J is TRBJ2-2; 12 positions match TRBD2. The CDR3 totals 15 residues. Germline V gene lookup returns CDR1 DFQATT and CDR2 SNEGSKA (reference sequence). V lost 6 bases and J lost 5; bases outside the gene matches: 7. In DNA form, the CDR3 reads TGCAGTGCGAGCACTAGCGGGAGGCCGACCGGGGAGCTGTTTTTT. Its protein product is CSASTSGRPTGELFF.

The gene calls are TRBV28 and TRBJ2-7, with 7 nucleotides matching TRBD1. Per the germline V gene, CDR1 is MDHEN and CDR2 is SYDVKM. The junction had 4 bases not matched to a gene; V was cut back by 8 bases and J by 0 bases. CDR3 size: 13 residues. CDR3 in amino acids: CASRDRVSYEQYF. In nucleotides, the CDR3 is TGTGCCAGCCGTGACAGGGTCTCCTACGAGCAGTACTTC.

The chain recombines TRBV20-1 with TRBJ2-1; 11 bases agree with TRBD2. Germline CDR1 is DFQATT and CDR2 is SNEGSKA (reference sequence). The J segment lost 2 bases and the V segment lost 3 bases, leaving 12 bases of the junction unmatched. The length of the CDR3 is 18 residues. This CDR3 is CSASELAGVPLTYNEQFF. In DNA form, the CDR3 reads TGCAGTGCTAGCGAACTAGCGGGGGTCCCATTAACCTACAATGAGCAGTTCTTC.

The chain employs TRBV28 and TRBJ2-4, with TRBD1 as a possible D gene (5 bases). The V gene lost 6 bases and the J gene lost 0 bases, with 15 bases spanning the gap. The CDR3 spans 16 residues. The germline CDR1 and CDR2 sequences are MDHEN and SYDVKM. As DNA, the CDR3 is TGTGCCAGCAGCCCCTTGGGGCCGATAGCCAAAAACATTCAGTACTTC. It is translated as CASSPLGPIAKNIQYF.

Ten or more counts support this clonotype. The chain couples TRBV12-3 or TRBV12-4 to TRBJ2-3; no reliable D call. The ends were cut back, 6 bases at V and 6 bases at J, with 10 bases in the middle. CDR3 length: 12 residues. CDR3 coding DNA: TGTGCCAGCAGCCTAACGGGCGATACGCAGTATTTT. Its protein is CASSLTGDTQYF.

Ten or more counts support this clonotype. V usage is TRBV24-1 and J usage is TRBJ2-1; 10 bases are a match to TRBD2. This CDR3 contains 19 residues. The germline gives CDR1 KGHDR, CDR2 SFDVKD. V lost 3 bases and J lost 4; bases outside the gene matches: 14. CDR3 amino acids: CATSDPGVAGGLKYNEQFF. CDR3 in DNA: TGTGCCACCAGTGATCCGGGGGTAGCGGGAGGACTTAAGTACAATGAGCAGTTCTTC.

This clonotype was detected ten times or more. This chain connects TRBV10-3 to TRBJ1-3, with D maybe TRBD1 (5 bases). CDR1 is ENHRY and CDR2 is SYGVKD in the germline V gene. The CDR3 is 16 residues long. Trimming took 4 bases from V and 0 from J, leaving 13 bases between them. The CDR3 nucleotides are TGTGCCATCAGTGGTCTTATAGGGACCTCTGGAAACACCATATATTTT. The encoded protein is CAISGLIGTSGNTIYF.

In its sample, this clonotype was seen a few times. The chain uses TRBV20-1 and TRBJ2-5; maybe TRBD2 (6 bases). The length of the CDR3 is 16 residues. V dropped 0 bases and J dropped 4 bases, with 18 bases sitting between them. Germline V CDR1 and CDR2: DFQATT, SNEGSKA (reference sequence). CDR3 coding DNA: TGCAGTGCTAGAGACCCCGGCAACTCGGGACTAGAGACCCAGTACTTC. It encodes CSARDPGNSGLETQYF.